A single sample gave rise to the 31 T cell receptor beta chains below, sequenced in a study of T cells after somatic rescue of genetic block. Profiling relied on immunoSEQ multiplex PCR, and the TCRdb table lists in-frame clones only, not all of them. The repertoire holds roughly 58,000 clones, with approximately 96% as singletons. The sequencing sample was made of peripheral blood mononuclear cells (PBMCs). Receptor source: a child less than two years old.

This chain's CDR3 is CASSLDRGRAKNIQYF. The DNA for the CDR3 is TGTGCCAGCAGTTTAGACAGGGGGCGAGCCAAAAACATTCAGTACTTC. The chain uses TRBV27 and TRBJ2-4, with 10 bases matching TRBD1. CDR1 is MNHEY and CDR2 is SMNVEV in the germline V gene (reference sequence). The CDR3 length is 16 residues. With 2 bases clipped from V and 0 bases from J, the junction kept 1 base outside the gene matches.

V is TRBV4-2 and J is TRBJ1-6; maybe TRBD1 (6 bases). CDR1 and CDR2 (germline): LGHNA, YNFKEQ. Trimming left V 1 base short and J 0 bases short, with 13 bases between. The CDR3 has 18 amino acids. CDR3 sequence reads: CASSQVRLGASYNSPLHF. The CDR3 nucleotides are TGTGCCAGCAGCCAAGTAAGGTTGGGGGCCTCCTATAATTCACCCCTCCACTTT.

CDR3 nucleotides: TGCGCCAGCAAGGAACAGGGGAGCAATGAGCAGTTCTTC. Its protein product is CASKEQGSNEQFF. The V gene is TRBV5-1, the J gene TRBJ2-1; 7 nucleotides align to TRBD1. CDR3 length: 13 residues. Per germline, CDR1 SGHRS and CDR2 YFSETQ. V was clipped by 6 bases and J by 6 bases; unmatched bases: 6.

The V gene is TRBV18, the J gene TRBJ2-4; TRBD1 might be the D (6 bases). Trimming removed 6 bases at V and 0 bases at J, with 18 bases between. Germline loops: CDR1 KGHSH, CDR2 LQKENI. The CDR3 is 17 residues long. The CDR3 DNA reads as TGTGCCAGCTCGCCTCGACAGGCCCAATTAGCCAAAAACATTCAGTACTTC. Protein sequence: CASSPRQAQLAKNIQYF.

The rearrangement joins TRBV2 to TRBJ2-7; D unresolved. This CDR3 region has 13 residues. Trimming cost V 3 bases and J 4 bases, with 10 bases left between them. The germline CDR1 and CDR2 sequences are SNHLY and FYNNEI. In DNA, the CDR3 is TGTGCCAGCAGTGACAGTTTTTTTTACGAGCAGTACTTC. Translating gives CASSDSFFYEQYF.

The chain combines TRBV10-1 with TRBJ1-1; D not resolved. Germline V gives CDR1 WNHNN, CDR2 SYGVQD (reference sequence). The CDR3 consists of 13 residues. V lost 3 bases to trimming and J lost 5 bases, with 10 bases between them. The CDR3 protein is CASSDGVGTEAFF. In DNA form, the CDR3 reads TGCGCCAGCAGTGACGGGGTGGGGACTGAAGCTTTCTTT.

This chain uses TRBV6-5 with TRBJ2-3, with unresolved D. The CDR3 sequence is 11 residues long. V lost 5 bases to trimming and J lost 4 bases, with 4 bases between them. Germline V CDR1 and CDR2: MNHEY, SVGAGI. The CDR3 nucleotides read TGTGCCAGCAGTAGGTCAGATACGCAGTATTTT. Protein product: CASSRSDTQYF.

This clone was observed once. J is TRBJ2-3 and V is TRBV10-3; 8 nucleotides match TRBD2. The CDR3 runs 16 residues. V trimming: 0 bases; J trimming: 0 bases; junction bases outside the gene matches: 2. The germline gives CDR1 ENHRY, CDR2 SYGVKD. The CDR3 is CAISESASGSTDTQYF. CDR3 DNA sequence: TGTGCCATCAGTGAGTCGGCTAGCGGGAGCACAGATACGCAGTATTTT.

The V gene is TRBV7-2, the J gene TRBJ2-7; tentative D call: TRBD1 (6 bases). Trimming shortened V by 4 bases and J by 3 bases, and 16 bases separated the two germline ends. This CDR3 is built from 15 residues. The germline V gene has CDR1 SGHTA and CDR2 FQGNSA. The CDR3 coding sequence is TGTGCCAGCAGCTACAAGACAGGTTACCTCTACGAGCAGTACTTC. Encoded protein: CASSYKTGYLYEQYF.

The chain has TRBV25-1 and TRBJ1-5, with D possibly matching TRBD1 (5 bases). CDR1 and CDR2 from the germline V gene are MGHDK and SYGVNS. CDR3 size: 13 residues. Trimming left V 3 bases short and J 5 bases short, with 8 bases between. This CDR3 is CASSEGGYQPQHF. CDR3 sequence (DNA): TGTGCCAGCAGTGAGGGGGGGTATCAGCCCCAGCATTTT. Complete variable domain (other parts from reference TRBV25-1 and TRBJ1-5): EADIYQTPRYLVIGTGKKITLECSQTMGHDKMYWYQQDPGMELHLIHYSYGVNSTEKGDLSSESTVSRIRTEHFPLTLESARPSHTSQYLCASSEGGYQPQHFGDGTRLSIL.

The gene calls are TRBV19 and TRBJ1-3; D not certain. The CDR3 consists of 17 residues. V lost 6 bases and J 1 base, leaving 19 bases between the germline ends. From germline, CDR1 is LNHDA and CDR2 SQIVND (reference sequence). The chain's CDR3 is CASSIRAGGESGNTIYF. Here the CDR3 DNA reads TGTGCCAGTAGCATCCGGGCAGGTGGAGAATCTGGAAACACCATATATTTT. Full variable domain (outside the CDR3, taken from reference TRBV19 and TRBJ1-3): DGGITQSPKYLFRKEGQNVTLSCEQNLNHDAMYWYRQDPGQGLRLIYYSQIVNDFQKGDIAEGYSVSREKKESFPLTVTSAQKNPTAFYLCASSIRAGGESGNTIYFGEGSWLTVV.

This chain uses TRBV28 with TRBJ2-7; D possibly corresponds to TRBD2 (6 bases). Germline V gene sequence: CDR1 MDHEN, CDR2 SYDVKM. With 2 bases removed from V and 7 bases from J, the gap between germline ends came to 6 bases. The CDR3 consists of 11 residues. CDR3 in DNA: TGTGCCAGCAGTTTACGGGGGGAGCAGTACTTC. Protein sequence: CASSLRGEQYF.

Only a few counts were recorded for this clone. The J gene is TRBJ1-2, the V gene TRBV5-1; 12 bases fit TRBD1. The V gene's germline CDR1 is SGHRS and CDR2 YFSETQ. CDR3 size: 14 residues. V shed 4 bases and J 4 bases; nucleotides not matched to a gene: 2. The CDR3 here is CASSGDRGPYGYTF. The CDR3 DNA follows: TGCGCCAGCAGCGGGGACAGGGGGCCCTATGGCTACACCTTC.

The chain uses TRBV5-8 and TRBJ2-4; TRBD2 matches 7 bases. V was pared by 10 bases and J by 4 bases, with 8 bases of the junction left unmatched. The CDR3 runs 13 residues. Per the germline V gene, CDR1 is SGHTS and CDR2 is YDEGEE. CDR3 DNA: TGTGCCCCAAGCCGGGGGGTTAAAAACATTCAGTACTTC. Its translation: CAPSRGVKNIQYF.

This chain connects TRBV6-5 to TRBJ1-5; D ambiguous. V was clipped by 2 bases and J by 6 bases, with 8 bases between them. Germline V lookup: CDR1 MNHEY, CDR2 SVGAGI. The CDR3 extends over 13 amino acids. The CDR3 DNA is TGTGCCAGCAGTTACAGGGAGGGTCAGCCCCAGCATTTT. Amino acid sequence: CASSYREGQPQHF.

The rearrangement uses TRBV30 and TRBJ1-1, with 8 bases aligning to TRBD1. Germline V CDR1 and CDR2: GTSNPN, SVGIG (reference sequence). CDR3 length: 13 amino acids. Trimming took 5 bases from V and 0 from J; bases not matched to a gene: 2. CDR3 DNA sequence: TGTGCCTGGGCAGGGGGCATGAACACTGAAGCTTTCTTT. This codes for CAWAGGMNTEAFF.

The chain is built from TRBV29-1 and TRBJ2-7; 9 positions agree with TRBD1. CDR1 and CDR2 from the germline V gene are SQVTM and ANQGSEA. The CDR3 runs 11 residues. Trimming at V came to 6 bases and at J to 5 bases, leaving 2 bases not matched to a gene. The CDR3 reads CSVDRGHEQYF. The CDR3 DNA reads TGCAGCGTGGACAGGGGACACGAGCAGTACTTC.

The chain joins TRBV6-1 to TRBJ1-3; D unclear. Germline values: CDR1 MNHNS, CDR2 SASEGT. The V end lost 1 base, the J end lost 4 bases, and 2 bases lay between the germline ends. CDR3 length: 12 amino acids. CDR3 in amino acids: CASSEGGNTIYF. Here the CDR3 DNA reads TGTGCCAGCAGTGAAGGGGGAAACACCATATATTTT.

The gene calls are TRBV5-1 and TRBJ2-7; 7 nucleotides align to TRBD2. CDR1 is SGHRS and CDR2 is YFSETQ in the germline V gene. V lost 2 bases to trimming and J lost 7 bases; unmatched junction nucleotides: 9. This CDR3 has 14 amino acids. The CDR3 sequence is CASSLWEGLGEQYF. The CDR3 DNA reads TGCGCCAGCAGCTTATGGGAGGGCCTGGGGGAGCAGTACTTC.

V is TRBV6-6 and J is TRBJ2-4; D could derive from TRBD1 or TRBD2 (5 bases each). The V and J ends lost 2 bases and 9 bases respectively, with 8 bases between them. The CDR3 covers 12 residues. The germline V gene has CDR1 MNHNY and CDR2 SVGAGI (reference sequence). CDR3 in DNA: TGTGCCAGCAGTTACGGGGCGGGCATTCAGTACTTC. Encoded protein: CASSYGAGIQYF.

V gene TRBV7-7 combines with J gene TRBJ2-7; perhaps TRBD1 as D (5 bases). In germline, CDR1 is SSHAT, CDR2 FNYEAQ (reference sequence). V gave up 2 bases and J gave up 2 bases, with 7 bases separating them. The CDR3 totals 13 residues. CDR3 region: CASSLRTTYEQYF. In nucleotides, the CDR3 is TGTGCCAGCAGCTTAAGGACAACCTACGAGCAGTACTTC.

The chain recombines TRBV28 with TRBJ1-2; tentatively, D is TRBD1 (6 bases). Per the germline V gene, CDR1 is MDHEN and CDR2 is SYDVKM. The CDR3 spans 13 residues. Trimming shortened V by 6 bases and J by 4 bases, and 12 bases separated the two germline ends. CDR3 amino acids: CASSRTAIYGYTF. CDR3 sequence (DNA): TGTGCCAGCAGCCGGACAGCCATCTATGGCTACACCTTC.

V is TRBV13 and J is TRBJ1-2; a possible D gene is TRBD1 (5 bases). The CDR3 consists of 12 residues. The germline V and J ends were trimmed by 4 bases and 4 bases, with 7 bases remaining between them. Germline loops: CDR1 PRHDT, CDR2 FYEKMQ (reference sequence). The CDR3 nucleotides are TGTGCCAGCAGCTCAGGGTCCTATGGCTACACCTTC. It is translated as CASSSGSYGYTF.

This clone was recorded once. The chain carries TRBV5-1 and TRBJ1-2, with D perhaps matching TRBD1 (6 bases). CDR1 and CDR2 (germline): SGHRS, YFSETQ. Trimming shortened V by 5 bases and J by 0 bases, and 8 bases separated the two germline ends. The CDR3 is 13 amino acids. The CDR3 spells CASSRTANYGYTF. The CDR3 bases are TGCGCCAGCAGTCGGACAGCTAACTATGGCTACACCTTC.

V and J are TRBV7-9 and TRBJ1-1, with 7 bases lining up with TRBD1. From germline, CDR1 is SEHNR and CDR2 FQNEAQ (reference sequence). This CDR3 is 14 amino acids long. Trimming cost V 5 bases and J 2 bases; bases outside gene matches: 5. The CDR3 region is CASSKRQGNTEAFF. CDR3 DNA sequence: TGTGCCAGCAGCAAGAGACAGGGTAACACTGAAGCTTTCTTT. Together with reference TRBV7-9 and TRBJ1-1, the CDR3 gives the full variable domain: DTGVSQNPRHKITKRGQNVTFRCDPISEHNRLYWYRQTLGQGPEFLTYFQNEAQLEKSRLLSDRFSAERPKGSFSTLEIQRTEQGDSAMYLCASSKRQGNTEAFFGQGTRLTVV.

The genes are TRBV5-1 and TRBJ1-4, with D possibly being TRBD1 (5 bases). CDR3 size: 15 residues. CDR1 and CDR2 (germline): SGHRS, YFSETQ. Trimming took off 1 base at V and 8 bases at J, with 15 bases between the two ends. As DNA, the CDR3 is TGCGCCAGCAGCTTGACGAGGGGTATGGGGGAAAAACTGTTTTTT. This gives the protein CASSLTRGMGEKLFF.

The chain employs TRBV21-1 and TRBJ1-5. TRBV21-1 is an annotated pseudogene. The CDR3 spans 12 residues. The CDR3 DNA is TGTGCCAGCAGCAAAGGGGGGCAGCCCCAGCATTTT. As protein: CASSKGGQPQHF.

V usage is TRBV29-1 and J usage is TRBJ2-5; D might be TRBD1 (6 bases). The CDR3 totals 13 residues. The V end lost 7 bases, the J end lost 5 bases, and 17 bases lay between the germline ends. Germline-derived CDR1 and CDR2 are SQVTM and ANQGSEA. The CDR3 sequence is CSGHRDQGETQYF. The CDR3 nucleotides are TGCAGCGGGCACAGGGACCAAGGGGAGACCCAGTACTTC.

The chain joins TRBV7-9 to TRBJ2-7; tentative D call: TRBD2 (5 bases). V was clipped by 4 bases and J by 6 bases, with 7 bases between them. There are 11 residues in the CDR3. Germline assignment: CDR1 SEHNR and CDR2 FQNEAQ (reference sequence). CDR3 nucleotides: TGTGCCAGCAGCTACGGACTCGAGCAGTACTTC. Amino acid sequence: CASSYGLEQYF.

CDR3 DNA sequence: TGTGCCAGCAGCTCTAACACCGGGGAGCTGTTTTTT. Translating it yields CASSSNTGELFF. The V gene is TRBV7-7, the J gene TRBJ2-2; D is uncertain. Germline lookup yields CDR1 SSHAT and CDR2 FNYEAQ (reference sequence). V was clipped by 4 bases and J by 2 bases, with 2 bases between them. The length of the CDR3 is 12 residues.

The chain has TRBV9 and TRBJ2-1, with 7 bases that match TRBD2. The CDR3 contains 14 residues. Germline lookup yields CDR1 SGDLS and CDR2 YYNGEE. V lost 3 bases, J lost 0 bases, and 0 bases stayed unmatched. The CDR3 region is CASSGTSSYNEQFF. CDR3 bases: TGTGCCAGCAGCGGGACTAGCTCCTACAATGAGCAGTTCTTC.